These T cell receptor beta chains were read from a single sample in a study of T-cell memory formation after mild COVID-19. TCRdb analysed the 5' RACE reads with MiXCR anew, one entry per CDR3 protein. In the table there are 390,000 or so distinct CDR3 sequences, 16% of which are singletons. Sample: PBMCs or a T cell subset sorted from them (not recorded which). The receptors derive from a man aged 18 to 29 who had mild COVID-19 (a few samples of this study predate the infection). Cell type and time point are not known. Each CDR3 is given with its conserved first and last residue. The D gene is left open where the match is weak. Expanded clones get a size class; other rows say once, few or many, or leave the size out.

V gene,D gene,clone size,J gene,CDR3 DNA,CDR3 protein
TRBV27,TRBD1,NA,TRBJ2-7,TGTGCCAGCAGTTTATTACAGGGGGCGAGATACGAGCAGTACTTC,CASSLLQGARYEQYF
TRBV6-2/TRBV6-3,TRBD2,few,TRBJ2-1,TGTGCCAGCAACCATGGGGGACTAGCAATCCGTGGGCAGTTCTTC,CASNHGGLAIRGQFF
TRBV25-1,NA,NA,TRBJ1-4,TGTGCCAGCAGTAGGAGAGGGGGAGGTGAAAAACTGTTTTTT,CASSRRGGGEKLFF
TRBV5-4,TRBD1,NA,TRBJ2-7,TGTGCCAGCAGCACCCCGGGACAGGGGCTTTCCTACGAGCAGTACTTC,CASSTPGQGLSYEQYF
TRBV12-3/TRBV12-4,NA,NA,TRBJ1-5,TGTGCCAGCAGTTTTTTCCATCAGCCCCAGCATTTT,CASSFFHQPQHF
TRBV11-1,NA,NA,TRBJ2-2,TGTGCCAGCAGCGGGGCGTGGAAAGGTCTGAACACCGGGGAGCTGTTTTTT,CASSGAWKGLNTGELFF
TRBV6-6,NA,NA,TRBJ1-2,TGTGCCAGCCGTATGAACTATGGCTACACCTTC,CASRMNYGYTF
TRBV27,NA,few,TRBJ2-1,TGTGCCAGCAGTTTCCTAGGGGGAAGGAATGAGCAGTTCTTC,CASSFLGGRNEQFF
TRBV12-3/TRBV12-4,NA,NA,TRBJ1-4,TGTGCCAGCAAGACAGACGCACTTGAAAAACTGTTTTTT,CASKTDALEKLFF
TRBV27,NA,NA,TRBJ2-1,TGTGCCAGCAGCCCCAATCGGAATATAGGGTATGAGCAGTTCTTC,CASSPNRNIGYEQFF
TRBV5-6,NA,NA,TRBJ1-2,TGTGCCAGCAGCTTGGATATACGTGGCTACACCTTC,CASSLDIRGYTF
TRBV7-2,TRBD2,few,TRBJ2-5,TGTGCCAGCAGCTTAGTAGCGGGGGAAGAGACCCAGTACTTC,CASSLVAGEETQYF
TRBV6-2/TRBV6-3,TRBD2,NA,TRBJ2-1,TGTGCCAGCAGTTATTTAGTATCCGGGACTAGCGGGAACAATGAGCAGTTCTTC,CASSYLVSGTSGNNEQFF
TRBV7-3,NA,NA,TRBJ1-2,TGTGCAACGGGAGGAGTCGTTGGCTACACCTTC,CATGGVVGYTF
TRBV5-1,TRBD2,few,TRBJ2-3,TGCGCCAGCAGCTTGTTAGCGGGGGCAGATACGCAGTATTTT,CASSLLAGADTQYF
TRBV20-1,TRBD1,NA,TRBJ2-1,TGCAGTGCTCGGAGAGTCCGGGACAGCTCCTACAATGAGCAGTTCTTC,CSARRVRDSSYNEQFF
TRBV5-4,TRBD1,NA,TRBJ1-1,TGTGCCAGCAGCTTGGCGGGGACAGGGGACCCTTTCTTT,CASSLAGTGDPFF
TRBV20-1,NA,few,TRBJ2-5,TGCAGTGCTAGGCCCCGGGGGAACCAAGAGACCCAGTACTTC,CSARPRGNQETQYF
TRBV20-1,TRBD1,many,TRBJ2-1,TGCAGTGCGCCAAGGGACAGGGGTGGAGAGCAGTTCTTC,CSAPRDRGGEQFF
TRBV6-2/TRBV6-3,NA,few,TRBJ2-3,TGTGCCAGCAGTGGCCCCCGACTTTACGGCGGAGATACGCAGTATTTT,CASSGPRLYGGDTQYF
TRBV6-2/TRBV6-3,NA,NA,TRBJ1-2,TGTGCCAGCAGTTACGGCGACAGATACTATGGCTACACCTTC,CASSYGDRYYGYTF
TRBV20-1,NA,few,TRBJ2-5,TGCAGTGCTAGAGATGGGGGGTACGGGACCCAGTACTTC,CSARDGGYGTQYF
TRBV4-3,NA,few,TRBJ2-5,TGCGCCAGCAGCCAAGTGGTAGCGGTTTCGTCCCAAGAGACCCAGTACTTC,CASSQVVAVSSQETQYF
TRBV6-5,TRBD2,few,TRBJ2-5,TGTGCCAGCAGGGGACTAGCGGGGGGGTCAACCCAGTACTTC,CASRGLAGGSTQYF
TRBV7-9,NA,many,TRBJ2-5,TGTGCCAGCAGCTCTAGTTCGGAGACCCAGTACTTC,CASSSSSETQYF
TRBV7-9,TRBD2,NA,TRBJ2-2,TGTGCCAGCGGACTAGCGGGAAACACCGGGGAGCTGTTTTTT,CASGLAGNTGELFF
TRBV20-1,NA,NA,TRBJ2-3,TGCAGTGCTAGAGATCCAGCTGGCGCAGATACGCAGTATTTT,CSARDPAGADTQYF
TRBV11-2,NA,NA,TRBJ2-5,TGTGCCAGCAGCTTAGCCCGACTGGAGACCCAGTACTTC,CASSLARLETQYF
TRBV7-9,NA,few,TRBJ1-4,TGTGCCAGCAGCTTAGCAGGGGATGTCCGCGGAAAACTGTTTTTT,CASSLAGDVRGKLFF
TRBV5-1,NA,NA,TRBJ2-7,TGCGCCAGCAGCTTGGGGGAGGAGTTTAACGAGCAGTACTTC,CASSLGEEFNEQYF
TRBV12-3/TRBV12-4,NA,few,TRBJ2-6,TGTGCCAGCAGTTACAGGGTAGGAGGGGCCAACGTCCTGACTTTC,CASSYRVGGANVLTF
TRBV4-3,NA,NA,TRBJ2-2,TGCGCCAGCAGCCCACCGGGACGGCACACCGGGGAGCTGTTTTTT,CASSPPGRHTGELFF
TRBV6-5,NA,NA,TRBJ2-2,TGTGCCAGCAGTTACCTCTCCTCCACCGGGGAGCTGTTTTTT,CASSYLSSTGELFF
TRBV3-1,TRBD2,few,TRBJ2-3,TGTGCCAGCAGCCAAGCCTCTTCGACTAGCGGGGGGAATACGCAGTATTTT,CASSQASSTSGGNTQYF
TRBV28,TRBD1,few,TRBJ1-5,TGTGCCAGCAGTTCTATGGACAGGGATAGCAATCAGCCCCAGCATTTT,CASSSMDRDSNQPQHF
TRBV28,NA,NA,TRBJ2-2,TGTGCCAGCAGCACCCTGACCGGGGAGCTGTTTTTT,CASSTLTGELFF
TRBV7-9,NA,NA,TRBJ1-6,TGTGCCAGCAGCCTAATACGGGACTTTCCGGCGAGGGATTCACCCCTCCACTTT,CASSLIRDFPARDSPLHF
TRBV5-1,NA,NA,TRBJ1-2,TGCGCCAGCAGCTCCGGCGTCGCCGGCGATGGCTACACCTTC,CASSSGVAGDGYTF
TRBV12-3/TRBV12-4,TRBD1,many,TRBJ2-1,TGTGCCAGCACCCCCGGGACAGGGATGGACAATGAGCAGTTCTTC,CASTPGTGMDNEQFF
TRBV7-2,TRBD1,few,TRBJ2-3,TGTGCCAGCAGCTCAACAGGGGGCGAATCAGATACGCAGTATTTT,CASSSTGGESDTQYF
TRBV5-1,NA,few,TRBJ1-1,TGCGCCAGCAGCTTGGCCGGAGGAGGGAAGGCTGAAGCTTTCTTT,CASSLAGGGKAEAFF
TRBV4-3,TRBD1,few,TRBJ2-2,TGCGCCAGCAGCCAAGGTGGGACAGGGGGCGCCGCCGGGGAGCTGTTTTTT,CASSQGGTGGAAGELFF
TRBV7-3,NA,NA,TRBJ1-5,TGTGCCAGCAGCCTGACGAAGTGGGCCGAAGATCAGCCCCAGCATTTT,CASSLTKWAEDQPQHF
TRBV6-5,NA,NA,TRBJ2-7,TGTGCCAGCAGTTACTTTCCGGTTAACACGGCGGACGAGCAGTACTTC,CASSYFPVNTADEQYF
TRBV29-1,NA,NA,TRBJ2-5,TGCAGCGGGGGGACGGTTCAAGAGACCCAGTACTTC,CSGGTVQETQYF
TRBV12-3/TRBV12-4,TRBD1,many,TRBJ2-1,TGTGCCAGCAGCCAACTCGGGACAGGGCCCTACAATGAGCAGTTCTTC,CASSQLGTGPYNEQFF
TRBV7-3,NA,few,TRBJ2-3,TGTGCCAGCGCGGGGAACGCAGATACGCAGTATTTT,CASAGNADTQYF
TRBV24-1,NA,few,TRBJ2-5,TGTGCCACCAGTGATGAAGCCCAAGAGACCCAGTACTTC,CATSDEAQETQYF
TRBV7-2,NA,NA,TRBJ1-6,TGTGCCAGCAGCTCCCCCCCCACTCCCCTCCACTTT,CASSSPPTPLHF
TRBV6-6,TRBD2,few,TRBJ2-3,TGTGCCAGCGTAGGAGGGAACTCGGGGGGAGATACGCAGTATTTT,CASVGGNSGGDTQYF
TRBV27,TRBD2,many,TRBJ2-5,TGTGCCAGCAGTCCTCGTAGCGGGGGCCGAAGGGAGACCCAGTACTTC,CASSPRSGGRRETQYF
TRBV6-2/TRBV6-3,TRBD1,NA,TRBJ2-7,TGTGCCAGCAGTTACTCGATAGGGGACAGGGGTAATCGCGAGCAGTACTTC,CASSYSIGDRGNREQYF
TRBV28,NA,few,TRBJ1-6,TGTGCCAGCACCCCCAGGGTGGGGGCCCATAATTCACCCCTCCACTTT,CASTPRVGAHNSPLHF
TRBV5-1,NA,few,TRBJ1-2,TGCGCCAGCAGCTTGTCACAGGACACCTACACCTTC,CASSLSQDTYTF
TRBV29-1,NA,NA,TRBJ2-1,TGCAGCGCGGCCACAGGTTCGAATGAGCAGTTCTTC,CSAATGSNEQFF